This T cell receptor (beta chain) emerged from a study of early T cells in non-severe SARS-CoV-2 infection. MiXCR was run by TCRdb on the 5' RACE reads, yielding one entry per CDR3 protein. The repertoire holds about 130,000 distinct CDR3 sequences, with about 16% as singletons. Per germline, CDR1 LGHDT and CDR2 YNNKEL (reference sequence). There are 12 residues in the CDR3. This clonotype showed up just a few times. Mismatch with germline at one junction end may stem from a read error. The source material was whole blood. The clonotype comes from an adult who was a healthcare worker with PCR-confirmed SARS-CoV-2 infection or an uninfected control (not recorded which). This chain connects TRBV3-1 to TRBJ2-7; TRBD1 matches at 8 bases. CDR3 in amino acids: CASSHNRDRLNF. The DNA for the CDR3 is TGTGCCAGCAGCCATAATAGGGACAGGCTTAACTTC.